This TCR beta chain is drawn from a study of T cell responses to AZD1222 COVID-19 vaccine. The germline V and J ends were trimmed by 2 bases and 8 bases, with 9 bases remaining between them. Germline V gene data show CDR1 as MNHEY and CDR2 as SMNVEV (reference sequence). The CDR3 has 12 residues. Whole-study results and caveats: Repertoire sampling happened only post peak T cell response. Two AZD1222 doses significantly raised spike-specific TCR breadth and depth over controls. Baseline serostatus was positive in only 5 to 7 AZD1222 recipients. Close to half of all spike-specific TCRs reportedly target regions of the variants that are unmutated.

About this clone itself: The antigen is undetermined.

The assay was immunoSEQ multiplex PCR, and TCRdb's table has in-frame clones only and misses some. In the table there are 95,000 to 100,000 clones, about 89% of which are singletons. This sequence was found in an adult who received the AZD1222 COVID-19 vaccine. This chain links TRBV27 with TRBJ1-2, with D possibly being TRBD1 (6 bases). Sequences were derived from peripheral blood, sampled 28 days after the second AZD1222 dose. Here the CDR3 DNA reads TGTGCCAGCAGTTTACGGGGGGGCGGCTACACCTTC. This translates into CASSLRGGGYTF.